This T cell receptor (beta chain) was identified in a study of vaccination and CD4 T cells after COVID-19. Remarks on this clonotype: What it binds is unknown.

CDR3 length equals 17 residues. V trimming: 6 bases; J trimming: 1 base; junction bases outside the gene matches: 14. The Oncomine TCR Beta short-read assay was applied to DNA of cultured CD4+ T cells. TCRdb reprocessed the PCR reads with MiXCR, giving one entry per CDR3 protein. The sample lists about 25,000 distinct CDR3 sequences, 67% occurring once. Described treatment: roughly ten-day PBMC culture with coronavirus spike peptide pools or control peptides (ViraFEST assay). The clonotype was recovered from a human donor who received a COVID-19 vaccine. The V and J genes are TRBV12-3 or TRBV12-4 and TRBJ1-1; TRBD1 matches 7 bases. The sequencing here drew on CD4+ T cells from blood, cultured in vitro, taken after SARS-CoV-2 vaccination. In nucleotides, the CDR3 is TGTGCCAGCAGAAACAGGGGATCAACCTCTGGGAACACTGAAGCTTTCTTT. This encodes CASRNRGSTSGNTEAFF.